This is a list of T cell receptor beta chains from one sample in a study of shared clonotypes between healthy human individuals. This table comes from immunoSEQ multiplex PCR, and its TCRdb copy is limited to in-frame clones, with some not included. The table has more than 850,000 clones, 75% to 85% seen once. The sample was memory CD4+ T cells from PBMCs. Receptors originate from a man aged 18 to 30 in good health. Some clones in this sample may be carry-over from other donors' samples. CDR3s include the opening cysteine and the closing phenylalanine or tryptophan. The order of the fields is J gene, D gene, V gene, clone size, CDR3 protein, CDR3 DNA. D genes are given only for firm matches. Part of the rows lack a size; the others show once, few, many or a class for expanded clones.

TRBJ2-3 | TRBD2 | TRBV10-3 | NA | CAIRPGLAGGTDTQYF | TGTGCCATCAGACCCGGACTAGCGGGAGGAACAGATACGCAGTATTTT
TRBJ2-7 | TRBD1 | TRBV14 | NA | CASSQKMTGYEQYF | TGTGCCAGCAGCCAAAAGATGACAGGGTACGAGCAGTACTTC
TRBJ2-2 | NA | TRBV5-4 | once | CASSLDGRTNTGELFF | TGTGCCAGCAGCTTGGATGGCAGGACGAACACCGGGGAGCTGTTTTTT
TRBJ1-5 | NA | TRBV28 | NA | CASSSPGVSQPQHF | TGTGCCAGCAGCTCCCCCGGGGTCAGTCAGCCCCAGCATTTT
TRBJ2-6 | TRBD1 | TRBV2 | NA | CASSGQGLSGANVLTF | TGTGCCAGCAGCGGACAGGGACTTTCTGGGGCCAACGTCCTGACTTTC
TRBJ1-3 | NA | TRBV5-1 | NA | CASSLTGNTIYF | TGCGCCAGCAGCTTGACGGGGAACACCATATATTTT
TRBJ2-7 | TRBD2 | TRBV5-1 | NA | CASTPGLAYYEQYF | TGCGCCAGCACCCCGGGACTAGCCTACTACGAGCAGTACTTC
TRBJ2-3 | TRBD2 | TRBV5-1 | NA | CASSLSVRTSGRDTQYF | TGCGCCAGCAGCTTGTCAGTTCGGACTAGCGGGAGAGATACGCAGTATTTT
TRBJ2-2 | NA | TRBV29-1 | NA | CSVTAGQTNTGELFF | TGCAGCGTTACTGCGGGACAAACGAACACCGGGGAGCTGTTTTTT
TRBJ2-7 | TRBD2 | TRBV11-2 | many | CASSLALLAGDEQYF | TGTGCCAGCAGCTTAGCTTTACTAGCGGGAGACGAGCAGTACTTC
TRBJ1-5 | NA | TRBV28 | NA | CASSLNYGNQPQHF | TGTGCCAGCAGTTTGAATTACGGGAATCAGCCCCAGCATTTT
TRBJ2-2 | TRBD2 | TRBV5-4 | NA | CASSELAGGTGELFF | TGTGCCAGCAGCGAACTAGCGGGAGGCACCGGGGAGCTGTTTTTT
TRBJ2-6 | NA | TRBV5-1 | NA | CASHASRSGANVLTF | TGCGCCAGTCACGCGTCCCGCTCTGGGGCCAACGTCCTGACTTTC
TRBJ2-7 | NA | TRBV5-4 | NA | CASSFYQGTYEQYF | TGTGCCAGCAGCTTTTACCAGGGCACCTACGAGCAGTACTTC
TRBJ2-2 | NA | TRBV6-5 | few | CASSSLALRTGELFF | TGTGCCAGCAGCTCACTAGCCCTGAGGACCGGGGAGCTGTTTTTT
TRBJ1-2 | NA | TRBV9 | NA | CASSVRAAAANYGYTF | TGTGCCAGCAGCGTGAGAGCTGCGGCAGCTAACTATGGCTACACCTTC
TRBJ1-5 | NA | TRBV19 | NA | CASSPGGNQPQHF | TGTGCCAGTAGTCCGGGAGGCAATCAGCCCCAGCATTTT
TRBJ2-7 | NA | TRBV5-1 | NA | CASSPWTDPHEQYF | TGCGCCAGCAGCCCTTGGACAGATCCCCACGAGCAGTACTTC
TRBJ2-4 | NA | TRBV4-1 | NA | CASSQEDVVAKNIQYF | TGCGCCAGCAGCCAAGAGGACGTCGTAGCCAAAAACATTCAGTACTTC
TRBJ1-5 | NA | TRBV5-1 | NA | CASSLGFGDQPQHF | TGCGCCAGCAGCCTAGGGTTTGGGGATCAGCCCCAGCATTTT
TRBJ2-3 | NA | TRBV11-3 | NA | CASSSREDTQYF | TGTGCCAGCAGCTCCCGGGAAGATACGCAGTATTTT
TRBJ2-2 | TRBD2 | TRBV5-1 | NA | CASSLGQGGLTGELFF | TGCGCCAGCAGCCTAGGGCAGGGAGGGCTCACCGGGGAGCTGTTTTTT
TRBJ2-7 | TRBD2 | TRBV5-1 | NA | CASSRISGLAGYEQYF | TGCGCCAGCAGCCGCATTTCCGGACTAGCGGGCTACGAGCAGTACTTC